This TCR beta chain was identified during a study of graft-versus-host responses after intestinal transplantation. Study-wide background: Induction with anti-thymocyte globulin, then tacrolimus and steroids for around three years, was given to all recipients.

Study observations and caveats: Recipient-marrow GvH clones were detected, some having first appeared in ileum or blood.

Clones were sequenced by immunoSEQ multiplex PCR, and TCRdb holds only the in-frame ones, with some missing. The sample has some 110,000 clones, just over 90% seen once. A note on this clone: The antigen remains unidentified.

This sequence originates from a human donor who was the organ donor for an intestinal transplant. The sequences come from unstimulated CD4+ T cells sorted from spleen or lymph node cells, collected before transplant.

The DNA for the CDR3 is TGTGCCAGCAGTGTGTGGGCAGGGTGCACCTTC. Its protein is CASSVWAGCTF. The chain links TRBV6-5 to TRBJ1-2, with D tentatively TRBD1 (5 bases). Germline loops: CDR1 MNHEY, CDR2 SVGAGI. This CDR3 is 11 amino acids long. With 5 bases removed from V and 13 bases from J, the gap between germline ends came to 14 bases.